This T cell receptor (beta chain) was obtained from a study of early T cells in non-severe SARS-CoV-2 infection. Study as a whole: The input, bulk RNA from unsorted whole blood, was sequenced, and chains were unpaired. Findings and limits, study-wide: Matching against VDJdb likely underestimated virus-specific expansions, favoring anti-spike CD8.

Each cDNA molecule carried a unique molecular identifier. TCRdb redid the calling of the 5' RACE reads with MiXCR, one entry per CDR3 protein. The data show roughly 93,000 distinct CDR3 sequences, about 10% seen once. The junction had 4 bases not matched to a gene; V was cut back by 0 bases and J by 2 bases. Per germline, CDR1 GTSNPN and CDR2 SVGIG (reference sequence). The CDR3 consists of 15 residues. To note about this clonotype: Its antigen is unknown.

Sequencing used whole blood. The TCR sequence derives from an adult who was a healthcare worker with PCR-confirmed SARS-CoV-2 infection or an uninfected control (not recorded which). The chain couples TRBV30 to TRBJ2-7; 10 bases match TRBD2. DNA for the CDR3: TGTGCCTGGAGTGTAGGGCTAGCGGGAGCCTACGAGCAGTACTTC. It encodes CAWSVGLAGAYEQYF.